This TCR beta chain originates from a study of CD8 T cells in Susac syndrome. Trimming pared 5 bases from V and 4 bases from J, leaving 19 bases between. The CDR3 sequence is 16 residues long. From germline, CDR1 is SGHDT and CDR2 YYEEEE. cDNA came from approximately 0.5 to 1 ug RNA primed by random hexamers. Across 54 Vbeta and 13 Jbeta, TCR beta CDR3 was amplified with immunoSEQ multiplex PCR. TCRdb redid the calling of the immunoSEQ multiplex PCR reads with MiXCR, one entry per CDR3 protein. The sample consists of about 80,000 distinct CDR3 sequences, roughly nine tenths of them appearing once. Study outcomes and limitations: TCR sequencing and HLA analysis covered a relatively small number of individuals.

Sequencing of TCR beta was performed on blood CD8+ and CD4+ T cells. It was negative isolation that provided the CD8+ and CD4+ T cells, whereas TEMRA cells were enriched by FACS. A word on this clonotype: Antigen specificity is unknown.

The clonotype was recovered from a human donor with multiple sclerosis. The V call is TRBV5-6, the J call TRBJ1-3, with D possibly matching TRBD1 (5 bases). Source material: CD8+ T cells from PBMCs. DNA of the CDR3: TGTGCCAGCAGAAATATGAGGGGAACGGGGGGAAACACCATATATTTT. The encoded protein is CASRNMRGTGGNTIYF.